These 10 T cell receptor beta chains were all obtained from the same sample, sequenced in a study of beta chain features in type 1 diabetes. Expressed TCRB transcripts were sequenced because the isolated RNA had all been reverse transcribed beforehand. Using immunoSEQ multiplex PCR, the repertoire was profiled, and TCRdb retains in-frame clones only, with some absent. Here the sample spans roughly 140,000 clones, around 8% being singletons. Sequences were obtained from central memory CD4+ T cells from blood. The receptor source for this set is a man aged 18 to 29 in good health.

In this sample, this clone turned up a few times. The J gene is TRBJ2-7, the V gene TRBV6-1; 7 bases agree with TRBD1. The CDR3 totals 14 residues. Germline V gene data show CDR1 as MNHNS and CDR2 as SASEGT. V lost 4 bases and J lost 6; bases outside the gene matches: 9. CDR3: CASSATGPTSEQYF. DNA for the CDR3: TGTGCCAGCAGTGCGACAGGGCCTACTAGCGAGCAGTACTTC.

This clone was found a few times. V and J are TRBV7-2 and TRBJ1-5; D is uncertain. CDR1 SGHTA and CDR2 FQGNSA come from the germline V gene. Trimming shortened V by 1 base and J by 4 bases, and 11 bases separated the two germline ends. The CDR3 has 15 amino acids. CDR3 amino acids: CASSLGGEPNQPQHF. The CDR3 DNA reads TGTGCCAGCAGCTTAGGCGGTGAGCCAAATCAGCCCCAGCATTTT.

This clone was counted between two and nine times. Additional DNA sequences in this sample encode the identical CDR3. The CDR3 loop is CASSQDSRNTEAFF. The CDR3 DNA follows: TGTGCCAGCAGCCAAGATAGCCGGAACACTGAAGCTTTCTTT. J is TRBJ1-1 and V is TRBV5-4; D remains unclear. V lost 4 bases, J lost 1 base, and 11 bases lay in between. The CDR3 consists of 14 residues. Germline V CDR1 and CDR2: SGHNT, YYREEE (reference sequence).

This clone was counted at least ten times. The gene calls are TRBV20-1 and TRBJ2-5; D is ambiguous. Germline V CDR1 and CDR2: DFQATT, SNEGSKA (reference sequence). CDR3 length equals 11 residues. V lost 7 bases and J 1 base, leaving 7 bases between the germline ends. The CDR3 loop reads CSVTVQETQYF. In DNA form, the CDR3 reads TGCAGTGTTACAGTCCAAGAGACCCAGTACTTC.

This clone was detected a few times. DNA for the CDR3: TGTGCCAGCAGTTTGGCTGAGGAGGGGAACACTGAAGCTTTCTTT. Its translation: CASSLAEEGNTEAFF. V is TRBV28 and J is TRBJ1-1; no clear D gene. In germline, CDR1 is MDHEN, CDR2 SYDVKM. The CDR3 has 15 residues. The ends were cut back, 3 bases at V and 1 base at J, with 12 bases in the middle. The whole variable domain, filled in from reference TRBV28 and TRBJ1-1, reads DVKVTQSSRYLVKRTGEKVFLECVQDMDHENMFWYRQDPGLGLRLIYFSYDVKMKEKGDIPEGYSVSREKKERFSLILESASTNQTSMYLCASSLAEEGNTEAFFGQGTRLTVV.

This clone came up a few times. The gene calls are TRBV19 and TRBJ2-1, with D maybe TRBD2 (6 bases). The germline V gene encodes CDR1 LNHDA and CDR2 SQIVND (reference sequence). The CDR3 consists of 11 residues. V shed 5 bases and J shed 7 bases, with 6 bases lying between them. DNA for the CDR3: TGTGCCAGTAGTGGGGGGAATGAGCAGTTCTTC. Translating it yields CASSGGNEQFF.

The CDR3 is CASSSAGAASGNNEQFF. CDR3 nucleotide sequence: TGTGCCAGCAGCTCAGCAGGGGCGGCTAGCGGGAACAATGAGCAGTTCTTC. The chain carries TRBV11-3 and TRBJ2-1; 9 positions match TRBD2. J was trimmed by 5 bases and V by 4 bases; bases with no gene match: 12. The germline CDR1 and CDR2 sequences are SGHNT and YENEEA. The CDR3 has 17 amino acids.

The chain couples TRBV4-3 to TRBJ1-1, with D hard to call. CDR1 and CDR2 (germline): LGHNA, YSLEER. V lost 0 bases and J 1 base, leaving 9 bases between the germline ends. The CDR3 contains 15 residues. CDR3 DNA sequence: TGCGCCAGCAGCCAAGACCCGACACCGAACACTGAAGCTTTCTTT. It codes for CASSQDPTPNTEAFF.

This clone was found a few times. The rearrangement joins TRBV25-1 to TRBJ1-1; D might be TRBD1 (6 bases). V lost 1 base, J lost 9 bases, and 9 bases lay in between. Germline values: CDR1 MGHDK, CDR2 SYGVNS. The CDR3 runs 12 residues. This CDR3 is CASSEWGQQAFF. In DNA form, the CDR3 reads TGTGCCAGCAGTGAATGGGGACAACAAGCTTTCTTT.

The V call is TRBV7-3, the J call TRBJ2-5; 8 positions agree with TRBD2. CDR1 and CDR2 (germline): SGHTA, FQGTGA. V lost 2 bases, J lost 5 bases, and 7 bases stayed unmatched. The CDR3 sequence is 15 residues long. CDR3 DNA: TGTGCCAGCAGCTTATTAAGCGGGAGTTGGGAGACCCAGTACTTC. This sequence encodes CASSLLSGSWETQYF.